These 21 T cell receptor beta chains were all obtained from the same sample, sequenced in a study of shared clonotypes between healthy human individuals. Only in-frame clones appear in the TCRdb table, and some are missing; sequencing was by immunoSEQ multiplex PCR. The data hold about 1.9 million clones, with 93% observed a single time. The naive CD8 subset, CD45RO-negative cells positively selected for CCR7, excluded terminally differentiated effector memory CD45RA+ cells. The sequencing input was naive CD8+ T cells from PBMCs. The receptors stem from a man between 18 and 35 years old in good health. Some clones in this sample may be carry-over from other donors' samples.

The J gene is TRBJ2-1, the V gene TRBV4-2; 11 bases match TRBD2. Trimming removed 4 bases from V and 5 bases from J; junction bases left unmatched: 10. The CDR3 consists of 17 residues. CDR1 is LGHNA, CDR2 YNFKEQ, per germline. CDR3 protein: CASSLIVAGGPNNEQFF. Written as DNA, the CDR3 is TGTGCCAGCAGCCTGATCGTAGCGGGAGGGCCGAACAATGAGCAGTTCTTC.

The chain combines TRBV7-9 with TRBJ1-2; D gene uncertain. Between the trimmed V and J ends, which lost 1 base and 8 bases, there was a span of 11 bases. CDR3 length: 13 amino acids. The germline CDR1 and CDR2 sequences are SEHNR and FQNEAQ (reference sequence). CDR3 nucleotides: TGTGCCAGCAGCTTAGGCTTTTCCCGCGGCTACACCTTC. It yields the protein CASSLGFSRGYTF.

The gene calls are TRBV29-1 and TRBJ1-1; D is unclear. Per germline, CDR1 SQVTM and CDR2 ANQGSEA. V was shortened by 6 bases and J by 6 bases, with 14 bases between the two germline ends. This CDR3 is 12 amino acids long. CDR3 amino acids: CSVVPLGPEAFF. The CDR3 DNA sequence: TGCAGCGTCGTCCCCCTCGGGCCTGAAGCTTTCTTT.

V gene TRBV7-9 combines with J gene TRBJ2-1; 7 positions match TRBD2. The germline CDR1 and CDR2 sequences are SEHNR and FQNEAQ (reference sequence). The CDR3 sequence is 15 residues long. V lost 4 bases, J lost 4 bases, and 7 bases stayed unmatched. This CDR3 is CASSSPSGAYNEQFF. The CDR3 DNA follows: TGTGCCAGCAGCTCGCCGAGCGGGGCTTACAATGAGCAGTTCTTC.

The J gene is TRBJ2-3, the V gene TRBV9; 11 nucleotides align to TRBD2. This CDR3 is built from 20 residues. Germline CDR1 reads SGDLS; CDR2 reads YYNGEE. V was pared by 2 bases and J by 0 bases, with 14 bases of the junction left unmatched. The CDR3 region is CASSVSDQPTSGKSTDTQYF. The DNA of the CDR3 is TGTGCCAGCAGCGTTAGCGATCAACCGACTAGCGGGAAAAGCACAGATACGCAGTATTTT.

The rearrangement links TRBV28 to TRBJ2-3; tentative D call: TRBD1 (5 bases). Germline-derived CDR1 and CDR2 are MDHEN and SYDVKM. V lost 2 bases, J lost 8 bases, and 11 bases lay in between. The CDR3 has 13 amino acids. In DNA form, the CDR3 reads TGTGCCAGCAGTTTAGCTGGGGCAGGTACGCAGTATTTT. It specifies CASSLAGAGTQYF.

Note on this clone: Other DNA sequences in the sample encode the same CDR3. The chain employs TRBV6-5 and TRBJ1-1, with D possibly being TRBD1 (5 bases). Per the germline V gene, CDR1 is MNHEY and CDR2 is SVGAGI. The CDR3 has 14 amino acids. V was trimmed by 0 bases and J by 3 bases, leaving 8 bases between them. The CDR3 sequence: CASSYSRGDTEAFF. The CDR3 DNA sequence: TGTGCCAGCAGTTACTCCCGGGGGGACACTGAAGCTTTCTTT.

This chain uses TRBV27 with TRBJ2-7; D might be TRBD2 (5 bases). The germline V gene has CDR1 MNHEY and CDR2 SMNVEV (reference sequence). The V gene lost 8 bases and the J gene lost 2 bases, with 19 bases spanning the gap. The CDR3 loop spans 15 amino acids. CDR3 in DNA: TGTGCCAGCTCCTCTGTGGGAGCGGAACCCTACGAGCAGTACTTC. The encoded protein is CASSSVGAEPYEQYF.

The CDR3 loop reads CASSQYPDKNTEAFF. CDR3 nucleotide sequence: TGTGCCAGCAGCCAATACCCGGACAAGAACACTGAAGCTTTCTTT. The rearrangement links TRBV7-9 to TRBJ1-1, with D possibly TRBD1 on 5 matching bases. The germline V gene encodes CDR1 SEHNR and CDR2 FQNEAQ (reference sequence). This CDR3 region has 15 residues. V was pared by 5 bases and J by 1 base, with 14 bases between.

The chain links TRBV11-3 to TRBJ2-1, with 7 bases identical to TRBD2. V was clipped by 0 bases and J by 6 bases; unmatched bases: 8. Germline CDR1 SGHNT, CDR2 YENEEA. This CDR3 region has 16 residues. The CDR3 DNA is TGTGCCAGCAGCTTAGATGGGGGGACTACAGCCAATGAGCAGTTCTTC. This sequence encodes CASSLDGGTTANEQFF.

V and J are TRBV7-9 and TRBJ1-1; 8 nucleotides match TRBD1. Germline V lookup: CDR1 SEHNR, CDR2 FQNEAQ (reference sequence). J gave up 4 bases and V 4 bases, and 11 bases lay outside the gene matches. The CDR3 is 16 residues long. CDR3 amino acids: CASSSTRQGPGTEAFF. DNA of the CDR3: TGTGCCAGCAGCTCAACAAGACAGGGGCCTGGCACTGAAGCTTTCTTT.

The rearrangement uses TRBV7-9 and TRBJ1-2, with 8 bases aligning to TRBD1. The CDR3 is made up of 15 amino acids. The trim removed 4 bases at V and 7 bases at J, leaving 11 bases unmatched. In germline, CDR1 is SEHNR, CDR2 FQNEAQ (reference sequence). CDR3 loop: CASSSRYQGAGGYTF. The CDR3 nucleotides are TGTGCCAGCAGCTCACGATACCAGGGGGCCGGTGGCTACACCTTC.

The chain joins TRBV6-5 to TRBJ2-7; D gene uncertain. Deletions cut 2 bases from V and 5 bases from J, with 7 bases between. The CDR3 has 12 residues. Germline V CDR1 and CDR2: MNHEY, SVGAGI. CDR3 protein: CASSYPPNEQYF. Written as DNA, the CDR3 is TGTGCCAGCAGTTACCCCCCAAACGAGCAGTACTTC.

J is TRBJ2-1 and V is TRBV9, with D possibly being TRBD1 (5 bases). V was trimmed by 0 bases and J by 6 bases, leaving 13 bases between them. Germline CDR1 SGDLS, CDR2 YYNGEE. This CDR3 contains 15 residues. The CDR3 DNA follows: TGTGCCAGCAGCGTAGGGGCAGGGCAGGGCAATGAGCAGTTCTTC. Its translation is CASSVGAGQGNEQFF.

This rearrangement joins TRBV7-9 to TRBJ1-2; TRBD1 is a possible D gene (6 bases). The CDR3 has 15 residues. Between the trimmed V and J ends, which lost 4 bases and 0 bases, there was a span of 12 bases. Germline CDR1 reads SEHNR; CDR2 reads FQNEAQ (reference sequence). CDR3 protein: CASSSQGPANYGYTF. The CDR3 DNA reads TGTGCCAGCAGCTCGCAGGGGCCAGCTAACTATGGCTACACCTTC.

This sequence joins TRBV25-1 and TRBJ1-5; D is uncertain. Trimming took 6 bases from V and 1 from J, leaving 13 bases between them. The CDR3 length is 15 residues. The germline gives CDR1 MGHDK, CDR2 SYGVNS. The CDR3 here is CASRPVGLSNQPQHF. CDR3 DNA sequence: TGTGCCAGCAGGCCGGTGGGTTTAAGCAATCAGCCCCAGCATTTT.

Here the CDR3 reads CASSKSTGSRNTGELFF. DNA of the CDR3: TGTGCCAGCAGCAAAAGTACGGGAAGTCGGAACACCGGGGAGCTGTTTTTT. This chain links TRBV21-1 with TRBJ2-2; the D segment call TRBD2 is taken from the table without a DNA check. TRBV21-1 represents a pseudogene. This CDR3 contains 17 residues.

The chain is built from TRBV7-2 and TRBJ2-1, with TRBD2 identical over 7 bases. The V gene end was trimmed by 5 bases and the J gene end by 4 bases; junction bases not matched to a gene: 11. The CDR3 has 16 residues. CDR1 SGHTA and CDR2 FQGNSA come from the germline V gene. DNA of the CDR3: TGTGCCAGCAGCCCTGGCGCAGGGACTAAATACAATGAGCAGTTCTTC. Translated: CASSPGAGTKYNEQFF.

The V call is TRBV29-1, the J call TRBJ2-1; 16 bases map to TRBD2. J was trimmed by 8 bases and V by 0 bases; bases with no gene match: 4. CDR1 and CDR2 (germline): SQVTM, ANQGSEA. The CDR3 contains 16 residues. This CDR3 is CSVEDPGLAGGDEQFF. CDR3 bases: TGCAGCGTTGAAGACCCGGGACTAGCGGGAGGGGATGAGCAGTTCTTC.

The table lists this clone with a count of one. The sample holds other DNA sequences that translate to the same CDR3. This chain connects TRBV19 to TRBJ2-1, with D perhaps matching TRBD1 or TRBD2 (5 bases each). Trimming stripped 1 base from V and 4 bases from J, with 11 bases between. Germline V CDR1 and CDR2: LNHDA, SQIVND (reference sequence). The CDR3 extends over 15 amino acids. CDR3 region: CASSIVPGTYNEQFF. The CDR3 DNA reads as TGTGCCAGTAGTATAGTACCAGGGACGTACAATGAGCAGTTCTTC.

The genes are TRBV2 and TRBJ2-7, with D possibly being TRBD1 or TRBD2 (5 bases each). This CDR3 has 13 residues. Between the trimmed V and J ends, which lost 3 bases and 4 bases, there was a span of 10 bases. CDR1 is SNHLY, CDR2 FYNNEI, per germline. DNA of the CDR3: TGTGCCAGCAGTGAGGGACCCCTTTACGAGCAGTACTTC. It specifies CASSEGPLYEQYF. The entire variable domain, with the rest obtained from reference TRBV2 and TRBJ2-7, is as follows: EPEVTQTPSHQVTQMGQEVILRCVPISNHLYFYWYRQILGQKVEFLVSFYNNEISEKSEIFDDQFSVERPDGSNFTLKIRSTKLEDSAMYFCASSEGPLYEQYFGPGTRLTVT.